Listed here are 31 T cell receptor beta chains from one sample, sequenced in a study of early T cells in non-severe SARS-CoV-2 infection. TCRdb itself ran the 5' RACE reads through MiXCR, one entry per CDR3 protein. The sample has 20,000 to 25,000 distinct CDR3 sequences, about 5% seen once. Specimen: whole blood. These receptors were collected from an adult who was a healthcare worker with PCR-confirmed SARS-CoV-2 infection or an uninfected control (not recorded which).

V gene TRBV12-3 or TRBV12-4 combines with J gene TRBJ2-7; no clear D gene. There are 11 residues in the CDR3. V gave up 3 bases and J gave up 7 bases, with 7 bases separating them. Here the CDR3 DNA reads TGTGCCAGCAGTTTTGGCCGGGAGCAGTACTTC. Its translation is CASSFGREQYF.

This clonotype was seen at least ten times. The chain is built from TRBV10-2 and TRBJ2-3, with 10 bases identical to TRBD2. Unmatched junction bases numbered 11, after V lost 8 bases and J lost 3 bases. The germline CDR1 and CDR2 sequences are WSHSY and SAAADI. The CDR3 length is 16 residues. CDR3 sequence: CASRESGGAGTDTQYF. DNA of the CDR3: TGCGCCAGCCGAGAGAGCGGGGGGGCAGGGACAGATACGCAGTATTTT.

The chain links TRBV4-2 to TRBJ1-5; D remains unclear. Trimming stripped 0 bases from V and 3 bases from J, with 12 bases between. Germline CDR1 and CDR2: LGHNA and YNFKEQ. The CDR3 is made up of 16 amino acids. The CDR3, as DNA: TGTGCCAGCAGCCAAGATTCGTCGGGGTCCAATCAGCCCCAGCATTTT. This translates into CASSQDSSGSNQPQHF.

There are a few counts of this clonotype. The rearrangement joins TRBV28 to TRBJ2-2, with D possibly being TRBD1 or TRBD2 (5 bases each). The germline V gene encodes CDR1 MDHEN and CDR2 SYDVKM. Trimming removed 7 bases at V and 1 base at J, with 13 bases between. This CDR3 is built from 15 residues. The CDR3 DNA reads TGTGCCAGCATTGAGGGACGGGGGAACACCGGGGAGCTGTTTTTT. Translated, it gives CASIEGRGNTGELFF.

This clonotype showed up many times. This chain connects TRBV29-1 to TRBJ1-2, with D hard to call. Trimming pared 7 bases from V and 2 bases from J, leaving 14 bases between. Germline V CDR1 and CDR2: SQVTM, ANQGSEA. The CDR3 consists of 13 residues. CDR3 DNA: TGCAGCGCAAAAGGAGCGAGCAACTATGGCTACACCTTC. This encodes CSAKGASNYGYTF.

This clonotype was counted many times. V and J are TRBV5-1 and TRBJ2-5, with 10 bases identical to TRBD2. V shed 4 bases, J shed 3 bases, and the junction held 9 bases outside the gene matches. The germline gives CDR1 SGHRS, CDR2 YFSETQ. There are 16 residues in the CDR3. The chain's CDR3 is CASSAISGGQEETQYF. In nucleotides, the CDR3 is TGCGCCAGCAGCGCCATTAGCGGGGGGCAGGAAGAGACCCAGTACTTC.

The CDR3: CASSNQPQHF. The CDR3 bases are TGTGCCAGTAGCAATCAGCCCCAGCATTTT. The chain carries TRBV19 and TRBJ1-5; D is unresolved. CDR1 LNHDA and CDR2 SQIVND come from the germline V gene (reference sequence). CDR3 size: 10 residues. Trimming removed 6 bases at V and 3 bases at J, with 0 bases between.

This clonotype was picked up many times. The chain is built from TRBV6-5 and TRBJ1-1; a possible D gene is TRBD1 (5 bases). CDR3 length: 17 amino acids. The V gene's germline CDR1 is MNHEY and CDR2 SVGAGI. Trimming left V 0 bases short and J 2 bases short, with 16 bases between. The CDR3 nucleotides are TGTGCCAGCAGTTACTCGCCGGGGGGGTTTCTTAACACTGAAGCTTTCTTT. Protein sequence: CASSYSPGGFLNTEAFF.

This clonotype was counted ten times or more. The gene calls are TRBV29-1 and TRBJ1-5; 8 positions agree with TRBD1. Germline assignment: CDR1 SQVTM and CDR2 ANQGSEA. The CDR3 is 14 residues long. J lost 3 bases, V lost 6 bases, and 7 bases had no gene match. Written as DNA, the CDR3 is TGCAGCGTGGCTCAGGGGGCATCCAATCAGCCCCAGCATTTT. Translated: CSVAQGASNQPQHF.

This clonotype has ten or more counts. This chain connects TRBV28 to TRBJ1-2; unclear D gene. Germline loops: CDR1 MDHEN, CDR2 SYDVKM. CDR3 length: 11 amino acids. The germline V and J ends were trimmed by 7 bases and 6 bases, with 9 bases remaining between them. The CDR3 nucleotides are TGTGCCAGCACCACGACCCATGGCTACACCTTC. Its protein is CASTTTHGYTF.

This clonotype came up many times. The V call is TRBV27, the J call TRBJ1-4; D is perhaps TRBD1 (6 bases). The CDR3 has 16 amino acids. Trimming stripped 1 base from V and 8 bases from J, with 17 bases between. CDR1 is MNHEY, CDR2 SMNVEV, per germline (reference sequence). CDR3 in DNA: TGTGCCAGCAGTTTATGGCCGGAGCGGGGGCGGGAAAAACTGTTTTTT. Protein: CASSLWPERGREKLFF. The full variable domain, rest sourced from reference TRBV27 and TRBJ1-4, is EAQVTQNPRYLITVTGKKLTVTCSQNMNHEYMSWYRQDPGLGLRQIYYSMNVEVTDKGDVPEGYKVSRKEKRNFPLILESPSPNQTSLYFCASSLWPERGREKLFFGSGTQLSVL.

This clonotype occurred many times. V and J are TRBV19 and TRBJ1-1, with D tentatively TRBD1 (6 bases). The CDR3 is 14 amino acids. Germline V gene data show CDR1 as LNHDA and CDR2 as SQIVND (reference sequence). Deletions cut 2 bases from V and 7 bases from J, with 14 bases between. The CDR3 is CASSITGAVGEAFF. DNA for the CDR3: TGTGCCAGTAGTATAACGGGGGCTGTGGGTGAAGCTTTCTTT.

This clonotype has at least ten counts. A read error may produce the germline difference seen at one junction end. The chain combines TRBV11-3 with TRBJ2-3; D remains ambiguous. This CDR3 contains 13 residues. Germline V CDR1 and CDR2: SGHNT, YENEEA. The CDR3 sequence: CASSLTPLDKQYF. In nucleotides, the CDR3 is TGTGCCAGCAGCTTGACCCCGTTAGATAAGCAGTATTTT.

This clonotype has at least ten counts. The rearrangement uses TRBV3-1 and TRBJ1-4, with D perhaps TRBD1 (5 bases). The CDR3 totals 15 residues. Trimming took 1 base from V and 7 from J, leaving 13 bases between them. The germline V gene encodes CDR1 LGHDT and CDR2 YNNKEL (reference sequence). The CDR3: CASSQVGGTAEKLFF. The CDR3 coding sequence is TGTGCCAGCAGCCAAGTAGGAGGGACGGCTGAAAAACTGTTTTTT.

In this sample, this clonotype is medium-sized (0.01 to 0.1%). The gene calls are TRBV7-8 and TRBJ1-6; 8 nucleotides agree with TRBD1. V was pared by 5 bases and J by 4 bases, with 10 bases of the junction left unmatched. The CDR3 length is 17 residues. Per the germline V gene, CDR1 is SGHVS and CDR2 is FQNEAQ. This chain's CDR3 is CASSPMLGQEYNSPLHF. CDR3 DNA: TGTGCCAGCAGCCCGATGTTGGGACAGGAATATAATTCACCCCTCCACTTT.

The chain employs TRBV6-2 or TRBV6-3 and TRBJ1-5; D gene uncertain. V lost 4 bases and J 9 bases, leaving 10 bases between the germline ends. CDR1 and CDR2 (germline): MNHEY, SVGEGT. The CDR3 covers 12 residues. The CDR3 protein is CASSLPRGPQHF. The CDR3 DNA reads as TGTGCCAGCAGTTTGCCCCGGGGGCCCCAGCATTTT.

Many counts were recorded for this clonotype. The chain has TRBV5-1 and TRBJ2-7, with unresolved D. This CDR3 has 15 residues. Deletions cut 4 bases from V and 0 bases from J, with 14 bases between. Per the germline V gene, CDR1 is SGHRS and CDR2 is YFSETQ. The DNA of the CDR3 is TGCGCCAGCAGCCCTGACGGCCAAGGCTCCTACGAGCAGTACTTC. Protein: CASSPDGQGSYEQYF.

This clonotype has ten or more counts. The rearrangement joins TRBV10-3 to TRBJ1-1; D remains unclear. Germline V CDR1 and CDR2: ENHRY, SYGVKD. This CDR3 comprises 12 residues. Trimming shortened V by 2 bases and J by 0 bases, and 1 base separated the two germline ends. The CDR3 spells CAISEVNTEAFF. CDR3 nucleotide sequence: TGTGCCATCAGTGAGGTGAACACTGAAGCTTTCTTT.

In its sample, this clonotype was seen a few times. The rearrangement uses TRBV2 and TRBJ2-7; tentatively, D is TRBD2 (5 bases). The length of the CDR3 is 11 residues. Deletions cut 7 bases from V and 4 bases from J, with 8 bases between. Germline-derived CDR1 and CDR2 are SNHLY and FYNNEI. CDR3 region: CASTGGYEQYF. The CDR3 DNA sequence: TGTGCCAGCACAGGCGGGTACGAGCAGTACTTC.

This clonotype came up many times. The chain combines TRBV7-9 with TRBJ2-7; the D gene is possibly TRBD2 (7 bases). V shed 2 bases and J shed 3 bases, with 14 bases lying between them. Per the germline V gene, CDR1 is SEHNR and CDR2 is FQNEAQ (reference sequence). The CDR3 is 15 amino acids. DNA of the CDR3: TGTGCCAGCAGCTTAACAGGGAGGGGTTTCTACGAGCAGTACTTC. Translated: CASSLTGRGFYEQYF. Full variable domain (missing parts from reference TRBV7-9 and TRBJ2-7): DTGVSQNPRHKITKRGQNVTFRCDPISEHNRLYWYRQTLGQGPEFLTYFQNEAQLEKSRLLSDRFSAERPKGSFSTLEIQRTEQGDSAMYLCASSLTGRGFYEQYFGPGTRLTVT.

V and J are TRBV3-1 and TRBJ1-1, with D hard to call. This CDR3 region has 15 residues. From germline, CDR1 is LGHDT and CDR2 YNNKEL (reference sequence). V was trimmed by 0 bases and J by 4 bases, leaving 12 bases between them. The CDR3 spells CASSQDRSPSTEAFF. The CDR3 nucleotides are TGTGCCAGCAGCCAAGATCGGTCCCCCAGCACTGAAGCTTTCTTT. Full variable domain (remainder filled in from reference TRBV3-1 and TRBJ1-1): DTAVSQTPKYLVTQMGNDKSIKCEQNLGHDTMYWYKQDSKKFLKIMFSYNNKELIINETVPNRFSPKSPDKAHLNLHINSLELGDSAVYFCASSQDRSPSTEAFFGQGTRLTVV.

This clonotype showed up many times. The chain uses TRBV10-3 and TRBJ1-1, with D possibly TRBD1 on 6 matching bases. Germline V lookup: CDR1 ENHRY, CDR2 SYGVKD. This CDR3 contains 15 residues. With 1 base removed from V and 1 base from J, the gap between germline ends came to 10 bases. The CDR3 DNA sequence: TGTGCCATCAGTGAGTATGGCAGGGGGAACACTGAAGCTTTCTTT. It yields the protein CAISEYGRGNTEAFF.

The chain carries TRBV5-1 and TRBJ2-3, with TRBD2 matching over 9 bases. Germline assignment: CDR1 SGHRS and CDR2 YFSETQ. The CDR3 is 14 residues long. The V segment lost 5 bases and the J segment 1 base; nucleotides outside the gene matches: 2. The CDR3 is CASRRTSGTDTQYF. The CDR3, as DNA: TGCGCCAGCAGGCGGACTAGCGGCACAGATACGCAGTATTTT. The full variable domain, with the rest looked up from reference TRBV5-1 and TRBJ2-3, is KAGVTQTPRYLIKTRGQQVTLSCSPISGHRSVSWYQQTPGQGLQFLFEYFSETQRNKGNFPGRFSGRQFSNSRSEMNVSTLELGDSALYLCASRRTSGTDTQYFGPGTRLTVL.

In its sample, this clonotype was seen many times. The chain is built from TRBV5-1 and TRBJ2-3; D remains ambiguous. Between the trimmed V and J ends, which lost 2 bases and 3 bases, there was a span of 10 bases. CDR1 is SGHRS and CDR2 is YFSETQ in the germline V gene. This CDR3 contains 14 residues. This chain's CDR3 is CASSLTLSTDTQYF. The CDR3 coding sequence is TGCGCCAGCAGCTTAACTCTGAGTACAGATACGCAGTATTTT.

This clonotype was seen just once. This chain joins TRBV6-6 and TRBJ2-1; 13 bases fit TRBD2. The ends lost 4 bases at V and 8 bases at J; junction bases unmatched: 5. The CDR3 totals 15 residues. The germline V gene has CDR1 MNHNY and CDR2 SVGAGI (reference sequence). In DNA, the CDR3 is TGTGCCAGCAGTTTCACTAGCGGGGGGGCCTATGAGCAGTTCTTC. Translating gives CASSFTSGGAYEQFF.

This clonotype has a handful of counts. The gene calls are TRBV10-1 and TRBJ2-2; no firm D call. The V gene lost 0 bases and the J gene lost 4 bases, with 3 bases spanning the gap. There are 13 residues in the CDR3. From germline, CDR1 is WNHNN and CDR2 SYGVQD (reference sequence). For the CDR3, the DNA is TGCGCCAGCAGTGAGTCGGCCACCGGGGAGCTGTTTTTT. Protein product: CASSESATGELFF.

This clonotype was counted between two and nine times. The chain employs TRBV19 and TRBJ2-1, with 9 nucleotides matching TRBD2. J lost 9 bases, V lost 3 bases, and 6 bases had no gene match. The CDR3 length is 14 residues. Looked up from germline, CDR1 is LNHDA and CDR2 is SQIVND (reference sequence). The CDR3 DNA is TGTGCCAGTAGTATTGAGCGGGGGGTAGGTGAGCAGTTCTTC. Its protein is CASSIERGVGEQFF. Full variable domain (remainder filled in from reference TRBV19 and TRBJ2-1): DGGITQSPKYLFRKEGQNVTLSCEQNLNHDAMYWYRQDPGQGLRLIYYSQIVNDFQKGDIAEGYSVSREKKESFPLTVTSAQKNPTAFYLCASSIERGVGEQFFGPGTRLTVL.

The J gene is TRBJ2-5, the V gene TRBV3-1; no reliable D call. V gave up 3 bases and J gave up 3 bases, with 14 bases separating them. CDR3 size: 15 residues. In germline, CDR1 is LGHDT, CDR2 YNNKEL (reference sequence). The CDR3 spells CASSQVRVHEETQYF. DNA of the CDR3: TGTGCCAGCAGCCAGGTCCGGGTTCACGAAGAGACCCAGTACTTC.

This clonotype was seen a few times. The rearrangement uses TRBV10-2 and TRBJ1-1, with D perhaps matching TRBD1 (5 bases). Germline V gene lookup returns CDR1 WSHSY and CDR2 SAAADI. The CDR3 length is 14 residues. V was shortened by 8 bases and J by 5 bases, with 18 bases between the two germline ends. CDR3 residues: CASEVRGPGTEAFF. CDR3 DNA sequence: TGCGCCAGCGAGGTGCGGGGCCCGGGAACTGAAGCTTTCTTT.

This clonotype was found many times. The chain links TRBV4-3 to TRBJ2-1; 10 bases are a match to TRBD2. The germline CDR1 and CDR2 sequences are LGHNA and YSLEER. The CDR3 spans 17 residues. With V trimmed by 2 bases and J by 6 bases, 10 bases remained unmatched. DNA of the CDR3: TGCGCCAGCAGCCAATCGCCTAGCGGGGGACCCAGCAATGAGCAGTTCTTC. Amino acids: CASSQSPSGGPSNEQFF.

At least ten counts were recorded for this clonotype. This chain uses TRBV7-9 with TRBJ1-2; D unclear. Germline lookup yields CDR1 SEHNR and CDR2 FQNEAQ (reference sequence). Deletions cut 1 base from V and 8 bases from J, with 8 bases between. The CDR3 spans 12 residues. CDR3 sequence: CASSLEGPGYTF. CDR3 bases: TGTGCCAGCAGCTTAGAAGGACCGGGCTACACCTTC.